Listed here is a single T cell receptor beta chain. This sample stems from a study of blood T cell repertoires in COVID-19. At the level of the study: Donors in the United States, Italy and Spain gave samples during acute or convalescent COVID-19. T cells, B-cell-depleted T cells, or PBMCs provided the cDNA or gDNA that served as material.

The CDR3 spans 18 residues. V gave up 4 bases and J gave up 3 bases; unmatched junction bases: 15. From germline, CDR1 is KGHDR and CDR2 SFDVKD. Original analysis: By means of reference gene primer amplification, nucleated cell counts were estimated. Libraries were prepared by immunoSEQ multiplex PCR; TCRdb keeps only in-frame clonotypes and omits some of them. The DNA gave D and trimming, while V, J and clone size come from that table. This sample yields 200,000 to 250,000 clones, of which approximately 90% are seen a single time; approximately 2% belongs to the top ten. The source is a woman between 40 and 50 years old who had recovered from COVID-19. The chain is built from TRBV24-1 and TRBJ2-3, with TRBD1 identical over 7 bases. Sequencing input: peripheral blood. In DNA, the CDR3 is TGTGCCACCAGTGACCGAACCTTGGACAGGCGGAGAACAGATACGCAGTATTTT. Translation gives CATSDRTLDRRRTDTQYF.